The clone carrying this TCR beta chain was observed a handful of times. As yet, its antigen is unknown. J gave up 2 bases and V 8 bases, and 7 bases lay outside the gene matches. The CDR3 has 14 residues. Germline V lookup: CDR1 SGHRS, CDR2 YFSETQ. These data are taken from a study of T cell repertoires in cytomegalovirus infection. Study-wide points: CMV carriers with the relevant HLA were identified by cumulative public TCR beta family frequency.

MiXCR was run by TCRdb on the reads, yielding one entry per CDR3 protein. The table includes just under 550,000 distinct CDR3 sequences, approximately 25% detected once. This receptor was taken from a human donor in good health (CMV status not recorded). Some clones in this sample may be carry-over from other donors' samples. Specimen: PBMCs. The gene calls are TRBV5-1 and TRBJ2-3; 8 bases align to TRBD2. CDR3: CASSREGSTDTQYF. The CDR3 region has the DNA TGCGCCAGTTCCCGGGAGGGATCCACAGATACGCAGTATTTT.